This TCR beta chain emerged from a study of breast tumors, draining lymph nodes, adjacent tissues. TCRdb passed the multiplex PCR reads through MiXCR, listing each CDR3 protein once. The table has under 80,000 distinct CDR3 sequences, roughly 40% seen once; the top ten hold more than 7.5%. Whole-study results and caveats: Most tumor T cells seemingly derive from lymph node, then expand in tumor. Compared with basal-like, luminal-like tumors shared significantly more repertoire with nontumor tissue. Tumors had less TCR diversity than lymph nodes, more than nontumor tissue.

Points on this clonotype: What it recognizes is unknown. A clone one base away is much larger, so this may be a read error.

Germline CDR1 is MDHEN and CDR2 is SYDVKM. V shed 6 bases and J 4 bases; nucleotides not matched to a gene: 9. This CDR3 has 15 amino acids. The sequenced material came from breast tumor tissue. The chain recombines TRBV28 with TRBJ1-5, with 7 bases that match TRBD1. This clonotype was sampled from a female donor with breast cancer. Some clones in this sample may be carry-over from other donors' samples. CDR3 residues: CASRNRGGSNQPQHF. The CDR3 region has the DNA TGTGCCAGCAGGAACAGGGGCGGGTCGAATCAGCCCCAGCATTTT.